One sample yielded the 29 T cell receptor beta chains listed below, sequenced in a study of naive and memory T cell subsets. An equimolar mix of two oligonucleotides served as the beta constant-region primer for TRBC1 and TRBC2. Nested alpha and beta constant-region primers with the SP2 primer drove four PCR rounds on ligated cDNA. In TCRdb, the UMI-ligation and nested PCR reads were re-called with MiXCR into one record per CDR3 protein. The data show about 120,000 distinct CDR3 sequences, with about 36% seen just once and about 1% held by the top ten. The sequencing input was central memory CD4+ T cells from blood. The receptors stem from a human donor in good health.

This sequence joins TRBV4-3 and TRBJ1-6; a possible D gene is TRBD1 (6 bases). V shed 0 bases and J shed 9 bases, with 9 bases lying between them. This CDR3 has 14 residues. CDR1 and CDR2 (germline): LGHNA, YSLEER. This CDR3 is CASSQDIGGSPLHF. The CDR3 region has the DNA TGCGCCAGCAGCCAAGATATAGGGGGTTCACCCCTCCACTTT.

The V and J genes are TRBV27 and TRBJ1-2; no firm D call. This CDR3 is 13 amino acids long. Germline-derived CDR1 and CDR2 are MNHEY and SMNVEV (reference sequence). V was cut by 5 bases and J by 4 bases, with 11 bases left in between. CDR3 residues: CASSPNHGYGYTF. The CDR3 DNA is TGTGCCAGCAGTCCCAACCACGGCTATGGCTACACCTTC.

The V gene is TRBV3-1, the J gene TRBJ2-1, with D possibly being TRBD1 or TRBD2 (6 bases each). Germline CDR1 reads LGHDT; CDR2 reads YNNKEL (reference sequence). V lost 2 bases, J lost 5 bases, and 10 bases lay in between. This CDR3 has 14 residues. The CDR3 bases are TGTGCCAGCAGCCAATGGCGGGACAACAATGAGCAGTTCTTC. Encoded protein: CASSQWRDNNEQFF.

This clonotype occurred many times. This chain links TRBV6-2 or TRBV6-3 with TRBJ1-5; D unresolved. Per the germline V gene, CDR1 is MNHEY and CDR2 is SVGEGT. The CDR3 covers 14 residues. V dropped 1 base and J dropped 3 bases, with 7 bases sitting between them. The CDR3 DNA follows: TGTGCCAGCAGTTACTTCGGGTACAATCAGCCCCAGCATTTT. This translates into CASSYFGYNQPQHF.

This chain joins TRBV9 and TRBJ2-3; the D gene is possibly TRBD1 (5 bases). Germline loops: CDR1 SGDLS, CDR2 YYNGEE. Trimming removed 0 bases at V and 3 bases at J, with 14 bases between. The CDR3 contains 16 residues. As DNA, the CDR3 is TGTGCCAGCAGCGTAGTGGCAGGGTTATATACAGATACGCAGTATTTT. Amino acid sequence: CASSVVAGLYTDTQYF.

This clonotype was counted a few times. The genes are TRBV5-1 and TRBJ2-3, with D possibly being TRBD1 (5 bases). V was clipped by 1 base and J by 4 bases, with 19 bases between them. This CDR3 contains 17 residues. Germline loops: CDR1 SGHRS, CDR2 YFSETQ. The CDR3 nucleotides read TGCGCCAGCAGCTTGACCAGCAGGGAAAGTTTCGCAGATACGCAGTATTTT. Its protein product is CASSLTSRESFADTQYF.

This clonotype has a handful of counts. This chain joins TRBV6-1 and TRBJ1-5, with D unresolved. With 6 bases removed from V and 4 bases from J, the gap between germline ends came to 13 bases. The length of the CDR3 is 14 residues. CDR1 and CDR2 (germline): MNHNS, SASEGT. The CDR3 bases are TGTGCCAGCAGGGAGACAAGGACGAATCAGCCCCAGCATTTT. It translates to CASRETRTNQPQHF.

V gene TRBV20-1 combines with J gene TRBJ2-1; the match to TRBD2 covers 7 bases. CDR1 and CDR2 from the germline V gene are DFQATT and SNEGSKA (reference sequence). V trimming: 0 bases; J trimming: 0 bases; junction bases outside the gene matches: 5. This CDR3 contains 16 residues. CDR3 coding DNA: TGCAGTGCTAGAGATTGGAAGCGGGGCTCCTACAATGAGCAGTTCTTC. Translated, it gives CSARDWKRGSYNEQFF.

The chain uses TRBV5-1 and TRBJ2-7; TRBD2 is a possible D gene (5 bases). The germline V gene has CDR1 SGHRS and CDR2 YFSETQ. V lost 0 bases, J lost 7 bases, and 17 bases lay in between. The CDR3 covers 15 residues. CDR3 residues: CASSLVVRGSGEQYF. As DNA, the CDR3 is TGCGCCAGCAGCTTGGTGGTCCGGGGTTCGGGAGAGCAGTACTTC.

This clonotype was recorded a few times. The chain recombines TRBV4-1 with TRBJ2-3, with D possibly matching TRBD2 (7 bases). This CDR3 comprises 16 residues. The germline V gene encodes CDR1 MGHRA and CDR2 YSYEKL. The germline V and J ends were trimmed by 0 bases and 2 bases, with 12 bases remaining between them. The CDR3 loop is CASSQERAGATDTQYF. For the CDR3, the DNA is TGCGCCAGCAGCCAAGAAAGGGCGGGGGCCACAGATACGCAGTATTTT.

This clonotype was picked up one time. CDR3 nucleotide sequence: TGTGCCAGCAGGCCGACAGGGGCTAACACAGATACGCAGTATTTT. It specifies CASRPTGANTDTQYF. The chain joins TRBV6-5 to TRBJ2-3, with 8 positions matching TRBD1. V shed 6 bases and J 2 bases; nucleotides not matched to a gene: 7. Germline CDR1 reads MNHEY; CDR2 reads SVGAGI. There are 15 residues in the CDR3.

This clonotype occurred once. V gene TRBV14 combines with J gene TRBJ2-1, with unresolved D. The CDR3 totals 14 residues. Germline values: CDR1 SGHDN, CDR2 FVKESK. V was clipped by 0 bases and J by 13 bases, with 16 bases between them. CDR3 sequence (DNA): TGTGCCAGCAGCCAAGAGATGTTAGGGCCACTACAGTTCTTC. Translating gives CASSQEMLGPLQFF.

The J gene is TRBJ1-1, the V gene TRBV28, with TRBD1 as a possible D gene (6 bases). The CDR3 runs to 13 residues. V was pared by 3 bases and J by 4 bases, with 9 bases between. Germline V gene sequence: CDR1 MDHEN, CDR2 SYDVKM. The CDR3: CASSFARGTEAFF. The DNA of the CDR3 is TGTGCCAGCAGTTTTGCCAGGGGCACTGAAGCTTTCTTT.

The rearrangement links TRBV5-4 to TRBJ2-3; 12 bases line up with TRBD2. The V segment lost 3 bases and the J segment 5 bases; nucleotides outside the gene matches: 7. The CDR3 covers 16 residues. Germline V gene data show CDR1 as SGHNT and CDR2 as YYREEE (reference sequence). Here the CDR3 DNA reads TGTGCCAGCAGCTCTAGACTAGCGGGAGAGGAAGATACGCAGTATTTT. This gives the protein CASSSRLAGEEDTQYF.

This chain uses TRBV28 with TRBJ1-5; 10 nucleotides line up with TRBD1. The CDR3 sequence is 19 residues long. The germline gives CDR1 MDHEN, CDR2 SYDVKM. V shed 6 bases, J shed 0 bases, and the junction held 14 bases outside the gene matches. CDR3 DNA: TGTGCCAGCAGACGTCGAGCTTCCGGGACAGGGGATAGCAATCAGCCCCAGCATTTT. As protein: CASRRRASGTGDSNQPQHF.

This clonotype was seen a few times. The V gene is TRBV27, the J gene TRBJ2-3, with 7 bases aligning to TRBD1. The CDR3 covers 13 residues. V was clipped by 5 bases and J by 5 bases; unmatched bases: 4. The germline CDR1 and CDR2 sequences are MNHEY and SMNVEV (reference sequence). The CDR3 DNA follows: TGTGCCAGCAGTCTCTACAGGGGAGATACGCAGTATTTT. This sequence encodes CASSLYRGDTQYF.

V gene TRBV28 combines with J gene TRBJ2-5; possible D gene TRBD1, 7 bases. Germline V gene data show CDR1 as MDHEN and CDR2 as SYDVKM. The CDR3 is made up of 12 amino acids. V lost 7 bases and J lost 4, with 10 bases in between. The CDR3 DNA follows: TGTGCCAGCAATCAGGGGGGAGAGACCCAGTACTTC. This sequence encodes CASNQGGETQYF.

This chain joins TRBV25-1 and TRBJ1-2; 9 bases are shared with TRBD1. CDR1 is MGHDK and CDR2 is SYGVNS in the germline V gene. The V and J ends lost 2 bases and 6 bases, in that order; junction bases with no gene match: 13. The CDR3 contains 17 residues. The CDR3 is CASSEQSGQGKVDGYTF. The CDR3 DNA reads TGTGCCAGCAGTGAACAATCCGGACAGGGGAAAGTGGATGGCTACACCTTC.

This clonotype was observed a handful of times. The V and J genes are TRBV9 and TRBJ2-1, with 9 bases lining up with TRBD2. Germline CDR1 and CDR2: SGDLS and YYNGEE. The CDR3 runs to 14 residues. With V trimmed by 6 bases and J by 8 bases, 9 bases remained unmatched. CDR3: CASKGSGSWDEQFF. CDR3 sequence (DNA): TGTGCCAGCAAGGGTAGCGGGAGTTGGGATGAGCAGTTCTTC.

The J gene is TRBJ2-3, the V gene TRBV6-1; no clear D. V was clipped by 8 bases and J by 4 bases, with 7 bases between them. CDR1 MNHNS and CDR2 SASEGT come from the germline V gene. The CDR3 covers 11 residues. Here the CDR3 reads CASDRSDTQYF. CDR3 bases: TGTGCCAGCGATCGATCAGATACGCAGTATTTT.

The J gene is TRBJ1-4, the V gene TRBV20-1; 7 positions match TRBD1. The junction had 14 bases not matched to a gene; V was cut back by 3 bases and J by 4 bases. Germline V gene lookup returns CDR1 DFQATT and CDR2 SNEGSKA (reference sequence). The CDR3 contains 17 residues. The CDR3 sequence is CSASRGVTGPFNEKLFF. The CDR3 bases are TGCAGTGCTAGTAGGGGAGTGACAGGGCCCTTTAATGAAAAACTGTTTTTT.

The rearrangement links TRBV9 to TRBJ2-7, with D perhaps matching TRBD1 (5 bases). The CDR3 runs 13 residues. V was trimmed by 2 bases and J by 1 base, leaving 7 bases between them. The germline gives CDR1 SGDLS, CDR2 YYNGEE. CDR3 protein: CASSVQGSYEQYF. The CDR3, as DNA: TGTGCCAGCAGCGTCCAGGGTTCCTACGAGCAGTACTTC.

This clonotype was counted at least ten times. The chain uses TRBV29-1 and TRBJ2-1; D unclear. The germline CDR1 and CDR2 sequences are SQVTM and ANQGSEA. The CDR3 spans 11 residues. The V gene lost 1 base and the J gene lost 14 bases, with 12 bases spanning the gap. CDR3 sequence reads: CSVEGSSGEFF. The DNA for the CDR3 is TGCAGCGTTGAAGGGAGTAGTGGGGAGTTCTTC.

The chain couples TRBV18 to TRBJ1-5; no clear D. The V end was cut by 3 bases, the J end by 2 bases, with 11 bases between. The CDR3 runs 15 residues. Germline CDR1 is KGHSH and CDR2 is LQKENI. CDR3 sequence: CASSPVWGGNQPQHF. The CDR3 nucleotides read TGTGCCAGCTCACCGGTTTGGGGTGGCAATCAGCCCCAGCATTTT. Together with reference TRBV18 and TRBJ1-5, the CDR3 gives the full variable domain: NAGVMQNPRHLVRRRGQEARLRCSPMKGHSHVYWYRQLPEEGLKFMVYLQKENIIDESGMPKERFSAEFPKEGPSILRIQQVVRGDSAAYFCASSPVWGGNQPQHFGDGTRLSIL.

This rearrangement joins TRBV6-2 or TRBV6-3 to TRBJ1-1; D is undetermined. The CDR3 totals 13 residues. Trimming pared 6 bases from V and 7 bases from J, leaving 15 bases between. Germline V gene sequence: CDR1 MNHEY, CDR2 SVGEGT. CDR3 amino acids: CASSLVTFGEAFF. The DNA of the CDR3 is TGTGCCAGCAGCCTCGTGACATTCGGTGAAGCTTTCTTT.

Concerning this clonotype itself: A read error may account for a junction end that differs from germline. This sequence joins TRBV29-1 and TRBJ2-5, with D maybe TRBD2 (5 bases). There are 11 residues in the CDR3. Germline CDR1 is SQVTM and CDR2 is ANQGSEA. CDR3 region: CSVQEGETQYF. DNA for the CDR3: TGCAGCGTTCAAGAGGGAGAGACCCAGTACTTC. The whole variable domain, filled in from reference TRBV29-1 and TRBJ2-5, reads SAVISQKPSRDICQRGTSLTIQCQVDSQVTMMFWYRQQPGQSLTLIATANQGSEATYESGFVIDKFPISRPNLTFSTLTVSNMSPEDSSIYLCSVQEGETQYFGPGTRLLVL.

The chain carries TRBV20-1 and TRBJ1-4, with D unclear. Germline V gene lookup returns CDR1 DFQATT and CDR2 SNEGSKA (reference sequence). There are 14 residues in the CDR3. Trimming cost V 3 bases and J 8 bases, with 16 bases left between them. DNA for the CDR3: TGCAGTGCTAGTGTACGATCCCTGGACGAAAAACTGTTTTTT. As protein: CSASVRSLDEKLFF.

This clonotype was detected only once. The V call is TRBV20-1, the J call TRBJ2-1, with TRBD2 as a possible D gene (6 bases). Between the trimmed V and J ends, which lost 6 bases and 10 bases, there was a span of 37 bases. There are 19 residues in the CDR3. Germline V gives CDR1 DFQATT, CDR2 SNEGSKA (reference sequence). Here the CDR3 reads CSARPPEGLHHWRFLEQFF. The CDR3 nucleotides read TGCAGTGCGAGACCACCTGAGGGACTGCACCATTGGAGGTTCCTAGAGCAGTTCTTC.

There are a few counts of this clonotype. The chain combines TRBV5-1 with TRBJ1-4; 7 positions match TRBD1. This CDR3 is 14 amino acids long. With 5 bases clipped from V and 8 bases from J, the junction kept 9 bases outside the gene matches. The V gene's germline CDR1 is SGHRS and CDR2 YFSETQ. CDR3 DNA sequence: TGCGCCAGCAGACTCCGACAGGGCGGAGAAAAACTGTTTTTT. This gives the protein CASRLRQGGEKLFF.